Below, one T cell receptor (beta chain) is given with its context. Its specific antigen is unknown. The record has no base qualities; no much larger clone is one base away. This specimen comes from a study of T cells in tumors after PD-1 blockade (dated by TCRdb to about 2019). Background on the whole study: Prior checkpoint blockade, systemic immunosuppressant use, and recent radiotherapy or other anti-cancer therapy within 4 weeks were grounds for patient exclusion. A subset of patients also received ongoing daily vismodegib 150 mg during anti-PD-1 treatment. Peripheral blood samples averaged approximately 100,000 TCR templates (range roughly 24,679-270,000) and 35,000 to 40,000 unique clonotypes. Clinical response was assessed using RECIST version 1.1. Patients were treated with either pembrolizumab 200 mg every 3 weeks or cemiplimab 350 mg every 2 weeks. Bulk TCR sequencing was performed on 9 to 11 peripheral blood samples from about five patients to compare blood and tumor clonotypes. Paired single-cell RNA and TCR sequencing was performed on site-matched tumors from BCC or SCC patients before and after anti-PD-1 therapy.

What this sample's time point label stands for: before anti-PD-1 therapy. For bulk TCRbeta sequencing, genomic DNA was extracted from tumor biopsies or peripheral blood, and input amounts ranged from about 600 ng to 6,004 ng. All patients had histologically proven advanced or metastatic basal or squamous cell carcinoma and were poor candidates for surgical resection. Of the approximately 12 patients in the basal cell carcinoma cohort, about eight underwent bulk tumor TCR sequencing. Results and caveats for the whole study, not just this receptor: The source of novel T cell clones was not identified and could include lymphoid organs or rare unexpanded clones within the tumor or its periphery. Around 41% of tumor TCR clonotypes were found in blood, and some novel exhausted tumor clones appeared in pre-treatment blood, suggesting peripheral recruitment.

V gives up 3 bases and J gives up 7 bases, and the segment between their germline ends measures 16 bases. From the cysteine up to the phenylalanine, the CDR3 has a length of 14 residues. Here the CDR3 DNA is all that survives: 42 bases in frame from base 1. CDR1 and CDR2 are drawn from the germline V gene (reference sequence): LGHDT, YNNKEL. Deep TCRbeta sequencing was performed with the immunoSEQ platform. As for the authors' bioinformatics: Only productive rearrangements were exported from the immunoSEQ Analyzer for further analysis. T cell phenotypes were assigned to bulk TCRbeta clonotypes by matching the clonotypes to single-cell RNA+TCR-seq clones with the same TCRbeta sequence. Clone enrichment in tumor was computed as tumor frequency divided by PBMC frequency from bulk TCR sequencing. GLIPH was used to group TCRs into specificity groups, clusters of distinct TCRs likely recognizing common antigens via shared CDR3 motifs. Not all clones reach the TCRdb copy of this immuneACCESS table, which keeps in-frame sequences only. Checked studies attribute under half of the gap to unresolved V genes and leave the rest unexplained. That table gives V, J and clone size, and the DNA gave D and trimming. The sample table contains about 59,000 clones; only one count was recorded for about 82% of them. The top ten constitute 10% to 15% of the sample.

The sample here was PBMCs, taken before anti-PD-1 treatment. The V gene is TRBV3-1 (or the pseudogene TRBV3-2) and the J gene is TRBJ2-7, with TRBD2 perhaps the D gene, on 6 matching bases. This receptor was identified in a human donor with basal cell carcinoma. The bases are TGTGCCAGCAGCCAGGATCCGGGGAGGAGAGAGCAGTACTTC. Its protein reads: CASSQDPGRREQYF.